The source of this TCR beta chain is a study of T cells after posttransplantation cyclophosphamide. V lost 5 bases, J lost 3 bases, and 4 bases stayed unmatched. The CDR3 covers 15 residues. Germline V lookup: CDR1 SGHTA, CDR2 FQGNSA. The related graft donor's blood sample was taken on the day of bone marrow donation. This clone was observed many times. Its specificity is not known. General study results and limits: Recipient CMV seropositivity and CMV reactivation strongly tracked TRB clonality. TRB overlap between skin or GI tissue T cells and blood was limited.

Sequenced by immunoSEQ multiplex PCR; TCRdb stores in-frame clones only, minus some. Singletons are absent from the sample, which has tens of thousands of clones. The source of this sequence is a man aged 40-49 years in good health, CMV-negative, and a related stem cell transplant donor. The chain carries TRBV7-2 and TRBJ2-2, with 9 nucleotides matching TRBD1. Sequencing input: PBMCs. CDR3 protein: CASSGTGWDTGELFF. The CDR3 DNA sequence: TGTGCCAGCAGCGGGACAGGGTGGGACACCGGGGAGCTGTTTTTT.